The source of this T cell receptor (beta chain) is a study of Graves' ophthalmopathy and Graves' hyperthyroidism (dated by TCRdb to the late 2010s). Concerning the study at large: Hyperthyroidism was considered stable if no progression to ophthalmopathy occurred within 18 months of follow-up. The study used TCR beta repertoire signatures to distinguish Graves' ophthalmopathy from Graves' hyperthyroidism and to predict progression to ophthalmopathy. In total, 135 blood samples were TCR-sequenced: approximately 42 ophthalmopathy, 75 hyperthyroidism and around 17 hyperthyroidism-to-ophthalmopathy patients. To explore V-J signatures that distinguish ophthalmopathy from hyperthyroidism, a discovery set of around 100 patients was enrolled, made up of approximately 45 with ophthalmopathy and under 65 with stable hyperthyroidism. An independent validation cohort comprised 18 hyperthyroidism patients and 15 to 17 patients who later progressed from hyperthyroidism to ophthalmopathy. T-cell repertoires of thyroid tissue and blood were compared in several hyperthyroidism patients. Following sampling, methimazole starting at 30 mg daily was administered to hyperthyroidism patients, and high-dose intravenous methylprednisolone was administered to ophthalmopathy patients.

Patients with hyperthyroidism were aged 18 to 65 years, had been newly diagnosed, and had a disease duration of less than 2 months. Patients with other autoimmune diseases, uncontrolled infections, pregnancy or lactation were excluded from the study. Diagnosis relied on clinical symptoms, serum thyroxine, TRAb, thyroid ultrasound and orbital computed tomography. Trizol reagent was used to extract the total RNA, and its quality was then checked on an Agilent 2100 Bioanalyzer. This clonotype was seen at least ten times. Its antigen is currently not known. Qualities for individual bases were not recorded, and no much larger clone is one base off. For repertoire sequencing, the TCR beta CDR3 regions were amplified from RNA transcripts. A first-round RT-PCR used HTBI primers with the Qiagen OneStep RT-PCR kit, followed by a second-round multiplex PCR, size selection and purification. The libraries underwent paired-end sequencing with 100 bp reads on an Illumina HiSeq2000. From the authors' description of their analysis: Reads were processed with SOAPnuke, discarding reads with adapters, uncalled bases, mean Phred below 15, or no exact constant-primer or identifier match. High-quality paired reads were merged with COPE v1.2.5. Unique nucleotide sequences were defined as clonotypes and aligned to IMGT TRB V, D and J references using MiTCR v1.1. Analysis was restricted to V-J combinations with a frequency above 0.0001, which covered about 99% of repertoires. For each V-J combination, a TCR clonal expansion and chaos score was defined as F50 clonal expansion divided by the chaos observed in the TCRdist matrix. Welch's t-statistics and random forest were used to narrow the features down to 13 V-J combinations, which were then fed into a naive Bayes classifier. The similarity between thyroid and blood repertoires was quantified using the Morisita-Horn index. TCRdb reran the public reads through fastp at Q25 and MiXCR, keeping productive beta chains. Here each entry gathers all rows of one CDR3 protein and keeps the most common genes and DNA. V and J calls and clone size were set by TCRdb, not the authors. Present in this sample are about 500,000 distinct CDR3 sequences, under 45% of which were seen just once. The ten top clones hold roughly 4.5% of the sample.

General conclusions and limits of the study: In validation, the model predicted ophthalmopathy progression with over 60% sensitivity and around 72% specificity; around twelve predicted patients were CT-confirmed with GO in a median of approximately six months. The 13-signature model separated ophthalmopathy from stable hyperthyroidism with roughly 90% sensitivity and just under 84% specificity in cross-validation, and 80%/75% in the test set. Most expanded thyroid clonotypes with frequency above 0.001 were also detected in blood, suggesting blood repertoires may reflect the thyroid immune response. No statistical method was used to predetermine the sample size, and group allocation was not hidden from the investigators.

The TCR comes from an adult man with Graves' hyperthyroidism. Sequenced material: peripheral blood or thyroid tissue (not recorded which).

The sequenced DNA: TGTGCCATGGGGACTAGCGGCACCGGGGAGCTGTTTTTT. Its product reads: CAMGTSGTGELFF. The sequence links TRBV10-3 to TRBJ2-2, with 11 bases aligning to TRBD2. Unmatched junction bases come to 1, with V trimmed by 9 bases and J by 4 bases. Based on the germline V gene, the CDR1 and CDR2 sequences are ENHRY and SYGVKD. From the cysteine up to the phenylalanine, the CDR3 has a length of 13 residues. The CDR3 DNA has 39 bases and is translated from base 1.